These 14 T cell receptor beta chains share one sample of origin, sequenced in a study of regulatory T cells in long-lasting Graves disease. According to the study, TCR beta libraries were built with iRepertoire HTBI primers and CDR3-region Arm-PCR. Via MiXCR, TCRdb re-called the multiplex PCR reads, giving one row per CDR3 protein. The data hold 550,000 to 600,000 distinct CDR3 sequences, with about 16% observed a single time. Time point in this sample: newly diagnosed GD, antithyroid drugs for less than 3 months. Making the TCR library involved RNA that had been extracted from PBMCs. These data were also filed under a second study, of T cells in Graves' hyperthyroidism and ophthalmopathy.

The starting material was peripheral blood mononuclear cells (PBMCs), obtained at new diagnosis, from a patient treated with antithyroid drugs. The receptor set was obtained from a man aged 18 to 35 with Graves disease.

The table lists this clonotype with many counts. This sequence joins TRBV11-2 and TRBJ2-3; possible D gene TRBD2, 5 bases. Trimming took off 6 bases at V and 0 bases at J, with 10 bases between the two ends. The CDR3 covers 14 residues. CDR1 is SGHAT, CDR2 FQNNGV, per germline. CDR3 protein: CASSSGISTDTQYF. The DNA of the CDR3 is TGTGCCAGCAGTTCCGGGATTAGCACAGATACGCAGTATTTT.

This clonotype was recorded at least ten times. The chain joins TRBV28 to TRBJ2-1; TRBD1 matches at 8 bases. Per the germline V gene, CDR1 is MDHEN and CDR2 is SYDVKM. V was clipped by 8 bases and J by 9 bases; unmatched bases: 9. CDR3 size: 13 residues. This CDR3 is CASESDRGGEQFF. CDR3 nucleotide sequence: TGTGCCAGCGAGTCCGACAGGGGAGGTGAGCAGTTCTTC.

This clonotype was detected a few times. The CDR3 region is CASSLALVSSYEQYF. The CDR3 nucleotides are TGTGCCAGCAGCTTAGCCCTGGTGAGCTCCTACGAGCAGTACTTC. The V gene is TRBV7-2, the J gene TRBJ2-7; no clear D. CDR1 is SGHTA and CDR2 is FQGNSA in the germline V gene. V lost 0 bases and J lost 0, with 9 bases in between. The CDR3 extends over 15 amino acids. Full variable domain (outside the CDR3, taken from reference TRBV7-2 and TRBJ2-7): GAGVSQSPSNKVTEKGKDVELRCDPISGHTALYWYRQSLGQGLEFLIYFQGNSAPDKSGLPSDRFSAERTGGSVSTLTIQRTQQEDSAVYLCASSLALVSSYEQYFGPGTRLTVT.

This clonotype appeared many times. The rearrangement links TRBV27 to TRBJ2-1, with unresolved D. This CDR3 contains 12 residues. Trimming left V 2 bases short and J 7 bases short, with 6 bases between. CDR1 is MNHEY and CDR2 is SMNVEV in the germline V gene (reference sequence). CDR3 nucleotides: TGTGCCAGCAGTTTAACGGAAAATGAGCAGTTCTTC. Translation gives CASSLTENEQFF.

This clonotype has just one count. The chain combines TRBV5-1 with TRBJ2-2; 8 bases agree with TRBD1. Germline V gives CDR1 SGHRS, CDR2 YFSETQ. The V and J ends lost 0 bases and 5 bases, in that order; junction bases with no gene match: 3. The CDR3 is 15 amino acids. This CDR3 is CASSLGTGRTGELFF. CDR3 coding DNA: TGCGCCAGCAGCTTGGGGACAGGGAGAACCGGGGAGCTGTTTTTT.

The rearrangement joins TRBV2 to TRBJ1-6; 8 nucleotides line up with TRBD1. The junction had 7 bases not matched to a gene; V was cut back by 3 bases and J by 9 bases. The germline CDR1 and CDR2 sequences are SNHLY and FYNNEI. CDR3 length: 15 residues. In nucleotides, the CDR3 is TGTGCCAGCAGTGAGCAGGGGGCCAAGGGTTCACCCCTCCACTTT. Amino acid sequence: CASSEQGAKGSPLHF.

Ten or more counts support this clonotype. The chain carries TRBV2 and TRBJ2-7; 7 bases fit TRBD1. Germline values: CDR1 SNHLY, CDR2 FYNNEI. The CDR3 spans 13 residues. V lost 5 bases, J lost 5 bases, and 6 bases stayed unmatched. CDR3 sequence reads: CASSSQQGHEQYF. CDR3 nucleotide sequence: TGTGCCAGCAGTTCCCAACAGGGGCACGAGCAGTACTTC.

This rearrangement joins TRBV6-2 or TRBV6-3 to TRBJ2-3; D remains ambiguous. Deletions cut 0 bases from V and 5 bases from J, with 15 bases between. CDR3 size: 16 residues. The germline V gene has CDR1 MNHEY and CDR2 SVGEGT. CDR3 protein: CASSYSAAATRDTQYF. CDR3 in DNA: TGTGCCAGCAGTTACTCGGCGGCAGCGACGCGAGATACGCAGTATTTT.

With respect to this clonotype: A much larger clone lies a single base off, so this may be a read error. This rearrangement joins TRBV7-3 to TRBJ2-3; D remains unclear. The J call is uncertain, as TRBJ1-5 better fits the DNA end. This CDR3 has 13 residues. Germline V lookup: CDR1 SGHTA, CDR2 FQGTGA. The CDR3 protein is CASSPSSTDTQHF. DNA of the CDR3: TGTGCCAGCAGCCCTTCTAGCACAGATACGCAGCATTTT.

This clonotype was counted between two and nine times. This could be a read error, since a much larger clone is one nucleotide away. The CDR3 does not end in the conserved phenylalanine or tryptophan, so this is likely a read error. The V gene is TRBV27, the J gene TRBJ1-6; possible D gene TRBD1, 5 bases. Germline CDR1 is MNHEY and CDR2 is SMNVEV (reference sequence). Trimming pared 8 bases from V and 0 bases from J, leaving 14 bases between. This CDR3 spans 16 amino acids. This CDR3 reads CASQNGASSYNSPLHL. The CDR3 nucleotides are TGTGCCAGCCAGAACGGGGCAAGCTCCTATAATTCACCCCTCCACCTT.

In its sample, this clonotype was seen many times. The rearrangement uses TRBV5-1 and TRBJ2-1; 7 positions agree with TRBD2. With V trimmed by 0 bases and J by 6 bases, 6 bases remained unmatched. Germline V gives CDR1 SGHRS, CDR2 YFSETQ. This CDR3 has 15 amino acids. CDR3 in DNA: TGCGCCAGCAGCTTGGAGACTAGCTTACGCAATGAGCAGTTCTTC. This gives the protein CASSLETSLRNEQFF.

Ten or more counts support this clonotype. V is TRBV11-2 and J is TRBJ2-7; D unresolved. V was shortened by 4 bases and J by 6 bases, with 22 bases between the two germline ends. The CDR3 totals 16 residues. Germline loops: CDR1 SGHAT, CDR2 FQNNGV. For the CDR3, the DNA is TGTGCCAGCAGCTCAAATAGGAACTGGGGTTCGGTCGAGCAGTACTTC. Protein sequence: CASSSNRNWGSVEQYF.

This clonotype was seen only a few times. CDR3 region: CSARDPRTGGNSPLHF. CDR3 nucleotide sequence: TGCAGTGCTAGAGATCCCCGGACAGGCGGCAATTCACCCCTCCACTTT. The chain is built from TRBV20-1 and TRBJ1-6; 7 bases are shared with TRBD1. Unmatched junction bases numbered 9, after V lost 0 bases and J lost 7 bases. The CDR3 has 16 residues. The germline gives CDR1 DFQATT, CDR2 SNEGSKA (reference sequence).

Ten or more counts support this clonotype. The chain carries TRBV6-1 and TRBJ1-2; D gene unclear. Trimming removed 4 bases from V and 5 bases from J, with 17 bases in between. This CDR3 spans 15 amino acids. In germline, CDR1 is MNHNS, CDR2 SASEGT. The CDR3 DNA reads TGTGCCAGCAGTGTCGAGTCTGGGCGCTGGTATGGCTACACCTTC. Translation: CASSVESGRWYGYTF.